This TCR beta chain was sequenced for a study of memory CD4+ T cells and cytomegalovirus serostatus. At the level of the study: This sample comes from healthy Belgian adults, several CMV seropositive, 24 seronegative.

The sort gate was single viable CD3+CD4+CD8-CD45RO+ cells for memory CD4+ T cells. CMV serostatus came from serum IgG against pp150, pp28, p38, p52. This table comes from immunoSEQ multiplex PCR, and its TCRdb copy is limited to in-frame clones, with some not included. In the table there are 45,000 to 60,000 clones, more than 70% of which are singletons. CDR3 size: 14 residues. J gave up 3 bases and V 5 bases, and 5 bases lay outside the gene matches. Per germline, CDR1 SGHTA and CDR2 FQGNSA. The receptor was isolated from an adult in good health and CMV-seropositive. The source material was memory CD4+ T cells from blood. The rearrangement joins TRBV7-2 to TRBJ2-7; 9 bases agree with TRBD1. The CDR3 here is CASSQTGGGYEQYF. The CDR3 DNA reads TGTGCCAGCAGCCAGACAGGGGGTGGCTACGAGCAGTACTTC.